Sequencing of this T cell receptor beta chain was carried out in a study of blood T cell repertoires in COVID-19. Study summary: Samples taken during acute and convalescent COVID-19 were collected in the United States, Italy and Spain. The cDNA or gDNA used as material had been derived from T cells, B-cell-depleted T cells, or PBMCs.

As originally analysed: How many nucleated cells were present was estimated from reference gene primer amplification. Sequencing was performed with immunoSEQ multiplex PCR; in TCRdb, only in-frame clones are kept and a portion is missing. V, J and clone size derive from that table, while D and trimming were established from the DNA sequence. The sample records about 120,000 clones, about 85% being singletons. The CDR3 runs to 16 residues. Trimming cost V 7 bases and J 3 bases; bases outside gene matches: 15. The germline V gene encodes CDR1 LNHDA and CDR2 SQIVND (reference sequence). Specimen: peripheral blood. The receptor was isolated from a human donor in a cohort sampled during active COVID-19. The rearrangement joins TRBV19 to TRBJ2-7; 7 bases line up with TRBD2. The CDR3 is CASTPRASGTIYEQYF. For the CDR3, the DNA is TGTGCCAGTACCCCTCGGGCCAGCGGGACCATCTACGAGCAGTACTTC. The entire variable domain, with the rest obtained from reference TRBV19 and TRBJ2-7, is as follows: DGGITQSPKYLFRKEGQNVTLSCEQNLNHDAMYWYRQDPGQGLRLIYYSQIVNDFQKGDIAEGYSVSREKKESFPLTVTSAQKNPTAFYLCASTPRASGTIYEQYFGPGTRLTVT.